This T cell receptor beta chain is drawn from a study of sequential checkpoint blockade in melanoma. The repertoire was sequenced with immunoSEQ multiplex PCR; TCRdb's copy has only in-frame clones and lacks some. In the table there are 25,000 to 30,000 clones, around 77% of which are singletons. Germline values: CDR1 LNHDA, CDR2 SQIVND (reference sequence). V was pared by 5 bases and J by 2 bases, with 8 bases between. The CDR3 has 13 residues. Indicated treatment: randomized to nivolumab then ipilimumab (arm A) or the reverse (arm B). None of the patients previously received DNA-damaging chemotherapy. Live CD3+CD8+ CD19− CD56− cells were sorted from PBMCs.

Here the sequenced sample was CD8+ T cells sorted from blood (inferred from file names), taken from a patient given nivolumab and ipilimumab in sequence. The V and J genes are TRBV19 and TRBJ2-3, with D unclear. The sequence came from a human donor with melanoma. The CDR3 is CASSAVTTDTQYF. CDR3 DNA: TGTGCCAGTAGTGCGGTAACCACAGATACGCAGTATTTT.